This T cell receptor beta chain was sequenced in a study of blood T cells in healthy people across ages. This clonotype has only a few counts. Its matching antigen is unknown. CDR1 and CDR2 (germline): DFQATT, SNEGSKA (reference sequence). There are 13 residues in the CDR3. V gave up 5 bases and J gave up 2 bases, with 10 bases separating them. The authors ran a second PCR of roughly 6 to 12 cycles using a sample-barcoded 5' primer and a J-beta primer mix. Template switching added a 12-random-nucleotide identifier to every cDNA molecule. Via MiXCR, TCRdb re-called the 5' RACE reads, giving one row per CDR3 protein. The sample consists of about 780,000 distinct CDR3 sequences, about 47% of them appearing once. Overall study results and limits: CMV status of donors was not determined, possibly confounding expanded clonotype changes.

The clonotype comes from a man at least 80 years old in good health. Material: blood. V usage is TRBV20-1 and J usage is TRBJ1-5, with a tentative D call TRBD1 (5 bases). This CDR3 is CSAGGGGNQPQHF. The CDR3 DNA is TGCAGTGCTGGGGGGGGAGGCAATCAGCCCCAGCATTTT.